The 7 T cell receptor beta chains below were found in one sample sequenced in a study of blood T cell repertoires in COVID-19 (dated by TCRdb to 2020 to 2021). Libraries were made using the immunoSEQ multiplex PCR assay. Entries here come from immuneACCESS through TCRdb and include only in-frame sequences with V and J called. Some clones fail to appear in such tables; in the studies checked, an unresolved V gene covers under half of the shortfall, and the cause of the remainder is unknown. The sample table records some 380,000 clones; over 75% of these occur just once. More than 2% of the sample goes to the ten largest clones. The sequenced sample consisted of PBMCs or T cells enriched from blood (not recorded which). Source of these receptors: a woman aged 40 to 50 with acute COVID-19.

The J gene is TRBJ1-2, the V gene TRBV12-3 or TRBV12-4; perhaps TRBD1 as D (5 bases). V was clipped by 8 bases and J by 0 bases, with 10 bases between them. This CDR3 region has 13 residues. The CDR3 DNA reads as TGTGCCAGCGGACGACAGACTAACTATGGCTACACCTTC. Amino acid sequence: CASGRQTNYGYTF.

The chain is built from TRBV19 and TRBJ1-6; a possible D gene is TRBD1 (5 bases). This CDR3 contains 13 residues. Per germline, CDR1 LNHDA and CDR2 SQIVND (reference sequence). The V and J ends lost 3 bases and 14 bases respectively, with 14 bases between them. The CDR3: CASSMSRDSTLHF. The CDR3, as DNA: TGTGCCAGTAGTATGTCCAGGGATTCCACCCTCCACTTT.

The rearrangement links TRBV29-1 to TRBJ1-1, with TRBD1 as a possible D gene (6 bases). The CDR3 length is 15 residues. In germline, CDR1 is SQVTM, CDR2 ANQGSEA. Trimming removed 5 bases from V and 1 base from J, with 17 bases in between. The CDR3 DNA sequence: TGCAGCGTTATTGGGGGCGCACCCAAGAACACTGAAGCTTTCTTT. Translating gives CSVIGGAPKNTEAFF.

The CDR3 DNA sequence: TGTGCCAGCGCTTTCGGGACTCTCGGCTCCTACGAGCAGTACTTC. This translates into CASAFGTLGSYEQYF. The rearrangement uses TRBV6-5 and TRBJ2-7; D possibly corresponds to TRBD2 (6 bases). V shed 8 bases and J shed 0 bases, with 17 bases lying between them. Germline V gene sequence: CDR1 MNHEY, CDR2 SVGAGI. The CDR3 is 15 residues long.

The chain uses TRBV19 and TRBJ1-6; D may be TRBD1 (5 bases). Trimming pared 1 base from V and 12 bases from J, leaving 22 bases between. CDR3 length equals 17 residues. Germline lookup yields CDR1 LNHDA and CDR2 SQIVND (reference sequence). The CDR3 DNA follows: TGTGCCAGTAGTATAGTACAAGGGGCGAGTCGCCAGGGACCCCTCCACTTT. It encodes CASSIVQGASRQGPLHF.

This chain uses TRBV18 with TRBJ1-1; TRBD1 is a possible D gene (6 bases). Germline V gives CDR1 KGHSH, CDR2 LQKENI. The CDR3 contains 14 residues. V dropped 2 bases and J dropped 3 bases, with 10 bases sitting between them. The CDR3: CASSPVWGHTEAFF. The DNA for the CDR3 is TGTGCCAGCTCACCAGTCTGGGGGCACACTGAAGCTTTCTTT.

DNA of the CDR3: TGTGCCAGCGTGACAAACACTGAAGCTTTCTTT. Translation gives CASVTNTEAFF. J is TRBJ1-1 and V is TRBV2; D uncertain. Germline CDR1 reads SNHLY; CDR2 reads FYNNEI. This CDR3 region has 11 residues. V lost 8 bases, J lost 2 bases, and 6 bases lay in between.